This T cell receptor beta chain was retrieved from a study of technical replicates of blood from a few donors. TCRdb keeps only in-frame clones here, not all; method: immunoSEQ multiplex PCR. This table holds some 49,000 clones, 92% found once. The CDR3 length is 13 residues. V lost 5 bases to trimming and J lost 6 bases, with 11 bases between them. CDR1 is SGHVS, CDR2 FQNEAQ, per germline. The V gene is TRBV7-8, the J gene TRBJ2-1; the D gene is possibly TRBD1 (6 bases). This clonotype was sampled from a human donor in good health. Some clones in this sample may be carry-over from other donors' samples. Sequenced input: PBMCs. The CDR3 here is CASSTRTVNEQFF. In DNA form, the CDR3 reads TGTGCCAGCAGCACCAGGACAGTCAATGAGCAGTTCTTC.